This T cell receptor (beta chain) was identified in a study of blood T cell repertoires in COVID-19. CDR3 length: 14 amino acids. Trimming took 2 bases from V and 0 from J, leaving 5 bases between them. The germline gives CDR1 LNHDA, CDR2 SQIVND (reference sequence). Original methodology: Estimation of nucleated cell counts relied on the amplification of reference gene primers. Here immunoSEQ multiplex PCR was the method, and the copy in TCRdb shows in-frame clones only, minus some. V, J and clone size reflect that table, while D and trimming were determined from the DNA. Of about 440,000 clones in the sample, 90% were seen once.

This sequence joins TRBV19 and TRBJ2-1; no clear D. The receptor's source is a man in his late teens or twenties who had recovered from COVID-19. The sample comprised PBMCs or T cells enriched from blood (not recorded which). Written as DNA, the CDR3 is TGTGCCAGTAGTATACTGAGCTCCTACAATGAGCAGTTCTTC. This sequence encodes CASSILSSYNEQFF.